A single sample is the source of the 20 T cell receptor beta chains below, sequenced in a study of cytomegalovirus exposure and HLA in healthy donors. 60 Vbeta and 13 Jbeta primers were used in PCR. Clones were read by immunoSEQ multiplex PCR, and TCRdb kept only the in-frame ones, dropping some. The repertoire holds about 150,000 clones, with over 65% as singletons. Specimen: PBMCs. The receptors originated from a female donor in good health and CMV-seropositive.

The gene calls are TRBV13 and TRBJ1-2; the D is unclear. Trimming cost V 3 bases and J 4 bases, with 9 bases left between them. Germline CDR1 PRHDT, CDR2 FYEKMQ (reference sequence). The CDR3 sequence is 13 residues long. The CDR3 bases are TGTGCCAGCAGCTTGGGCAGCCGCTATGGCTACACCTTC. It yields the protein CASSLGSRYGYTF.

The rearrangement joins TRBV15 to TRBJ2-7; 13 bases are shared with TRBD2. The CDR3 is made up of 15 amino acids. From germline, CDR1 is LNHNV and CDR2 YYDKDF (reference sequence). V lost 4 bases to trimming and J lost 3 bases; unmatched junction nucleotides: 3. The chain's CDR3 is CATSTGLAGDYEQYF. The CDR3 DNA reads TGTGCCACCAGCACAGGACTAGCGGGGGACTACGAGCAGTACTTC.

The chain links TRBV30 to TRBJ2-3; D is perhaps TRBD1 (5 bases). Per germline, CDR1 GTSNPN and CDR2 SVGIG (reference sequence). The CDR3 is 13 residues long. Trimming left V 2 bases short and J 1 base short, with 7 bases between. The CDR3 DNA follows: TGTGCCTGGAGTATAGGGGGCACAGATACGCAGTATTTT. Translated: CAWSIGGTDTQYF.

The chain couples TRBV27 to TRBJ2-7; 9 bases are a match to TRBD1. The CDR3 totals 15 residues. The V segment lost 5 bases and the J segment 2 bases; nucleotides outside the gene matches: 7. From germline, CDR1 is MNHEY and CDR2 SMNVEV (reference sequence). The CDR3 DNA sequence: TGTGCCAGCAGTCCACAGGGGGCTACAACCTACGAGCAGTACTTC. Protein: CASSPQGATTYEQYF.

The chain has TRBV5-4 and TRBJ1-4; no clear D gene. The CDR3 is made up of 15 amino acids. V was shortened by 0 bases and J by 3 bases, with 9 bases between the two germline ends. Germline V gives CDR1 SGHNT, CDR2 YYREEE (reference sequence). In DNA form, the CDR3 reads TGTGCCAGCAGCTTGGGAGGATCTGCTAATGAAAAACTGTTTTTT. Its protein is CASSLGGSANEKLFF.

This chain links TRBV5-6 with TRBJ2-1; a weak D match, TRBD1 (5 bases). V lost 0 bases to trimming and J lost 5 bases, with 9 bases between them. CDR1 and CDR2 from the germline V gene are SGHDT and YYEEEE. The CDR3 contains 14 residues. The CDR3 sequence: CASSLGWGNNEQFF. CDR3 nucleotide sequence: TGTGCCAGCAGCTTGGGGTGGGGCAACAATGAGCAGTTCTTC. Full variable domain (remainder filled in from reference TRBV5-6 and TRBJ2-1): DAGVTQSPTHLIKTRGQQVTLRCSPKSGHDTVSWYQQALGQGPQFIFQYYEEEERQRGNFPDRFSGHQFPNYSSELNVNALLLGDSALYLCASSLGWGNNEQFFGPGTRLTVL.

The CDR3 reads CASSSLSEPTYEQYF. DNA for the CDR3: TGTGCCAGCAGTTCATTAAGTGAACCTACCTACGAGCAGTACTTC. The chain joins TRBV25-1 to TRBJ2-7; no clear D gene. Germline V gene data show CDR1 as MGHDK and CDR2 as SYGVNS. V lost 5 bases and J lost 2, with 16 bases in between. This CDR3 is 15 amino acids long.

This chain uses TRBV9 with TRBJ2-1; D may be TRBD2 (6 bases). Germline V lookup: CDR1 SGDLS, CDR2 YYNGEE. V shed 1 base and J shed 8 bases, with 13 bases lying between them. The CDR3 extends over 14 amino acids. CDR3 coding DNA: TGTGCCAGCAGCGTAAGATACGGGGGTGATGAGCAGTTCTTC. It is translated as CASSVRYGGDEQFF. Based on the CDR3 plus reference TRBV9 and TRBJ2-1, the full variable domain is DSGVTQTPKHLITATGQRVTLRCSPRSGDLSVYWYQQSLDQGLQFLIQYYNGEERAKGNILERFSAQQFPDLHSELNLSSLELGDSALYFCASSVRYGGDEQFFGPGTRLTVL.

V and J are TRBV5-4 and TRBJ2-2, with 7 positions matching TRBD1. Germline lookup yields CDR1 SGHNT and CDR2 YYREEE (reference sequence). The trim removed 4 bases at V and 1 base at J, leaving 10 bases unmatched. The CDR3 is 17 amino acids. CDR3 protein: CASSPSLDRLNTGELFF. The DNA for the CDR3 is TGTGCCAGCAGCCCTTCGCTGGACAGGCTGAACACCGGGGAGCTGTTTTTT.

This clone was recorded a few times. This sequence joins TRBV7-6 and TRBJ2-2, with TRBD1 matching 9 bases. V lost 3 bases and J lost 7; bases outside the gene matches: 0. This CDR3 has 13 residues. Per the germline V gene, CDR1 is SGHVS and CDR2 is FNYEAQ. The CDR3 spells CASSLGQGGELFF. CDR3 bases: TGTGCCAGCAGCTTGGGACAGGGCGGGGAGCTGTTTTTT.

The chain recombines TRBV7-2 with TRBJ1-2; D uncertain. This CDR3 is 14 amino acids long. The V gene's germline CDR1 is SGHTA and CDR2 FQGNSA. With 1 base removed from V and 3 bases from J, the gap between germline ends came to 9 bases. The CDR3 DNA is TGTGCCAGCAGCTTAGTCGGGAGTGACTATGGCTACACCTTC. This gives the protein CASSLVGSDYGYTF.

CDR3 coding DNA: TGTGCCAGCAGGCCACAGGGGTTGGGCGGGACCCAGTACTTC. Its translation: CASRPQGLGGTQYF. The gene calls are TRBV28 and TRBJ2-5; TRBD1 aligns across 7 bases. V gave up 6 bases and J gave up 7 bases; unmatched junction bases: 11. This CDR3 has 14 amino acids. Per germline, CDR1 MDHEN and CDR2 SYDVKM.

The genes are TRBV2 and TRBJ2-3; tentative D call: TRBD1 (6 bases). Germline values: CDR1 SNHLY, CDR2 FYNNEI. This CDR3 is built from 15 residues. Trimming removed 6 bases at V and 2 bases at J, with 15 bases between. CDR3 residues: CASRTTGSPTDTQYF. CDR3 in DNA: TGTGCCAGCAGGACAACAGGGAGCCCCACAGATACGCAGTATTTT.

This clone occurred a few times. V usage is TRBV6-1 and J usage is TRBJ2-1, with D maybe TRBD1 (5 bases). The ends were cut back, 5 bases at V and 2 bases at J, with 13 bases in the middle. The germline V gene encodes CDR1 MNHNS and CDR2 SASEGT. The CDR3 spans 15 residues. As DNA, the CDR3 is TGTGCCAGCAGTCCCCTCAGGGCGACCTACAATGAGCAGTTCTTC. This sequence encodes CASSPLRATYNEQFF.

This chain connects TRBV21-1 to TRBJ2-7; whether TRBD2, the table's D call, matches the DNA was not checked. TRBV21-1 is recorded as a pseudogene. This CDR3 has 18 residues. CDR3 protein: CASSTPLRVLAGTYEQYF. The CDR3 DNA sequence: TGTGCCAGCAGCACCCCTCTCAGGGTTCTAGCGGGTACCTACGAGCAGTACTTC.

This rearrangement joins TRBV29-1 to TRBJ1-1; D not resolved. With 5 bases removed from V and 5 bases from J, the gap between germline ends came to 15 bases. Germline CDR1 reads SQVTM; CDR2 reads ANQGSEA. The CDR3 runs to 13 residues. This chain's CDR3 is CSVRTPGGTEAFF. CDR3 coding DNA: TGCAGCGTTCGCACCCCTGGAGGAACTGAAGCTTTCTTT.

This chain connects TRBV2 to TRBJ2-5; TRBD1 might be the D (5 bases). The CDR3 contains 17 residues. V was clipped by 3 bases and J by 3 bases, with 20 bases between them. Germline V lookup: CDR1 SNHLY, CDR2 FYNNEI. The CDR3 here is CASSERGGRGRKETQYF. The DNA of the CDR3 is TGTGCCAGCAGTGAGCGCGGCGGAAGGGGCAGAAAAGAGACCCAGTACTTC.

V usage is TRBV4-1 and J usage is TRBJ1-6; D possibly corresponds to TRBD1 (5 bases). With 1 base removed from V and 7 bases from J, the gap between germline ends came to 14 bases. The CDR3 is 16 amino acids. Germline CDR1 reads MGHRA; CDR2 reads YSYEKL. The CDR3 region is CASSQVRGGSNSPLHF. CDR3 nucleotides: TGCGCCAGCAGCCAAGTTCGGGGGGGTTCAAATTCACCCCTCCACTTT.

This clone was counted a few times. V usage is TRBV30 and J usage is TRBJ2-3; maybe TRBD2 (7 bases). CDR1 is GTSNPN, CDR2 SVGIG, per germline (reference sequence). V shed 0 bases and J shed 4 bases, with 14 bases lying between them. The CDR3 covers 15 residues. CDR3 protein: CAWSVRGGGADTQYF. The CDR3 DNA follows: TGTGCCTGGAGTGTACGGGGCGGGGGCGCAGATACGCAGTATTTT.

The gene calls are TRBV27 and TRBJ1-1; 9 bases are shared with TRBD1. With 6 bases clipped from V and 6 bases from J, the junction kept 5 bases outside the gene matches. The germline V gene encodes CDR1 MNHEY and CDR2 SMNVEV (reference sequence). CDR3 length: 13 residues. CDR3 bases: TGTGCCAGCAGACCGACAGGGGGGGCTGAAGCTTTCTTT. As protein: CASRPTGGAEAFF.